This TCR beta chain was sequenced in a study of T cell repertoires in cytomegalovirus infection. The overall study: Indications of both CMV infection and matching HLA type were provided by public TCR beta signatures.

From the reads, TCRdb called clonotypes with MiXCR, one entry per CDR3 protein. The sample has almost 550,000 distinct CDR3 sequences, 15% to 20% seen once. General study results and limits: Cumulative frequency (of public TCR beta family members) identified carriers of CMV plus the relevant HLA. HLA-C-restricted CMV-specific TCR beta clonotypes were dominant in the ex vivo response.

The V gene's germline CDR1 is SGDLS and CDR2 YYNGEE. With 0 bases removed from V and 1 base from J, the gap between germline ends came to 16 bases. The CDR3 has 17 amino acids. Comments on this clonotype: The antigen is unknown.

V gene TRBV9 combines with J gene TRBJ2-5; TRBD2 is a possible D gene (6 bases). Sequenced material: CD8+ T cells from PBMCs. The sequence was obtained from a human donor in good health (CMV status not recorded). Some clones in this sample may be carry-over from other donors' samples. The CDR3 spells CASSVGGTRGSQETQYF. DNA for the CDR3: TGTGCCAGCAGCGTAGGAGGGACTCGGGGGTCCCAAGAGACCCAGTACTTC. Variable domain in full (rest from reference TRBV9 and TRBJ2-5): DSGVTQTPKHLITATGQRVTLRCSPRSGDLSVYWYQQSLDQGLQFLIQYYNGEERAKGNILERFSAQQFPDLHSELNLSSLELGDSALYFCASSVGGTRGSQETQYFGPGTRLLVL.